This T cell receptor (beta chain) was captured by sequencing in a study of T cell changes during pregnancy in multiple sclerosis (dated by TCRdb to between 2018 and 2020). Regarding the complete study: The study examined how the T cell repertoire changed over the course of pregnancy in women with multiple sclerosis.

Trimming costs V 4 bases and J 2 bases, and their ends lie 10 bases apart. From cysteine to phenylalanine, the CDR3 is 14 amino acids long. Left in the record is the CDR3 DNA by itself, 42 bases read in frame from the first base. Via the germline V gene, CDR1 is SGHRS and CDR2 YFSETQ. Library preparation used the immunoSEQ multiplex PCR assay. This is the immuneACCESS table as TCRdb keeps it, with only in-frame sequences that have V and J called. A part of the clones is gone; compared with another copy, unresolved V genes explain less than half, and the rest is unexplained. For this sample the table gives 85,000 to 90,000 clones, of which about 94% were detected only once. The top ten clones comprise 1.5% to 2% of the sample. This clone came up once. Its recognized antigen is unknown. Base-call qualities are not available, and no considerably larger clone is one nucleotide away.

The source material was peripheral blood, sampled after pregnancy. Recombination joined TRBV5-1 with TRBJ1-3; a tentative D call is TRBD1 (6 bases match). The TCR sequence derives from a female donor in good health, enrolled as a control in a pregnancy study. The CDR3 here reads CASSRTAAGNTIYF. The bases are TGCGCCAGCAGCCGGACAGCAGCTGGAAACACCATATATTTT. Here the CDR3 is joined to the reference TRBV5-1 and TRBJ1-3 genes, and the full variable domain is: KAGVTQTPRYLIKTRGQQVTLSCSPISGHRSVSWYQQTPGQGLQFLFEYFSETQRNKGNFPGRFSGRQFSNSRSEMNVSTLELGDSALYLCASSRTAAGNTIYFGEGSWLTVV.